This T cell receptor (beta chain) is drawn from a study of cytomegalovirus exposure and HLA in healthy donors. Of note for this clone: Its matching antigen is unknown.

The study ran its PCR with 60 Vbeta and 13 Jbeta primers. The data were produced by immunoSEQ multiplex PCR, yet TCRdb's version contains in-frame clones alone and is incomplete. The sample includes approximately 120,000 clones, 70% to 90% of them seen just once. CDR1 and CDR2 from the germline V gene are SGHAT and FQNNGV. The ends lost 3 bases at V and 0 bases at J; junction bases unmatched: 2. The CDR3 contains 15 residues. General study points: In an earlier analysis, about 87% or about 30%: the productive usage of most TCR beta V segments. The study labeled roughly 160 TCR beta chains cytomegalovirus-associated.

The chain couples TRBV11-2 to TRBJ2-1; 7 nucleotides align to TRBD2. Specimen: PBMCs. The source of this sequence is a man younger than 30 in good health and CMV-seropositive. CDR3 bases: TGTGCCAGCAGCTTTGGCGGGGGCTCCTACAATGAGCAGTTCTTC. Its protein product is CASSFGGGSYNEQFF.